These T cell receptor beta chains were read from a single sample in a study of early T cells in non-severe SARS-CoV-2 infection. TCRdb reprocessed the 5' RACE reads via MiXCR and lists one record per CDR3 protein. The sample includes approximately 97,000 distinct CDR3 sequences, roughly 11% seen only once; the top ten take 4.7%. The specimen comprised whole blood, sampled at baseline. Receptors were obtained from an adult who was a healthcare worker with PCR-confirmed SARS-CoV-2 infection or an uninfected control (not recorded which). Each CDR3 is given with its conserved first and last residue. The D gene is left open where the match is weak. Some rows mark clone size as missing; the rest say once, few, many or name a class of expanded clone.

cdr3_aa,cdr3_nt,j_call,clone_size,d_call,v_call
CASSLFPGVETQYF,TGTGCCAGCAGCTTATTCCCAGGAGTAGAGACCCAGTACTTC,TRBJ2-5,many,-,TRBV7-2
CASSEWFSPGSQPQHF,TGTGCCAGCAGTGAATGGTTCTCCCCTGGGAGTCAGCCCCAGCATTTT,TRBJ1-5,many,-,TRBV25-1
CASRNQGALYEQYF,TGTGCCAGCAGAAACCAGGGGGCGCTTTACGAGCAGTACTTC,TRBJ2-7,many,TRBD1,TRBV6-2/TRBV6-3
CASSLGLAGAHTTVF,TGTGCCAGCAGCTTGGGACTAGCGGGAGCTCATACCACGGTCTTC,TRBJ2-1,-,TRBD2,TRBV7-2
CASPTRRIQGVRPRPIGTEAFF,TGCGCCAGCCCGACAAGACGCATACAGGGGGTCCGCCCCCGACCAATTGGCACTGAAGCTTTCTTT,TRBJ1-1,few,TRBD1,TRBV10-2
CASSQVAGQGTSNYGYTF,TGTGCCAGCAGCCAGGTAGCAGGACAGGGGACTAGTAACTATGGCTACACCTTC,TRBJ1-2,many,TRBD1,TRBV4-2
CASSPIKMNNEQFF,TGTGCCAGCTCACCAATCAAGATGAACAATGAGCAGTTCTTC,TRBJ2-1,many,-,TRBV18
CASSYGDFGDTQYF,TGTGCCAGCAGTTACGGGGACTTCGGGGATACGCAGTATTTT,TRBJ2-3,many,-,TRBV6-5
CASSLSQGETQYF,TGTGCCAGCAGCTTAAGCCAGGGTGAGACCCAGTACTTC,TRBJ2-5,many,-,TRBV7-9
CASSLDQSHTEAFF,TGTGCCAGCAGCTTAGATCAGTCCCACACTGAAGCTTTCTTT,TRBJ1-1,many,-,TRBV7-8
CASSRSVLPNEQFF,TGTGCCAGCAGCCGGAGTGTCCTACCCAATGAGCAGTTCTTC,TRBJ2-1,few,-,TRBV14
CASSFGGTGDEQYF,TGTGCCAGCAGCTTTGGTGGGACAGGGGACGAGCAGTACTTC,TRBJ2-7,many,TRBD1,TRBV11-1
CASSLKDRGNSPLHF,TGTGCCAGCAGCTTGAAGGACAGGGGTAATTCACCCCTCCACTTT,TRBJ1-6,-,TRBD1,TRBV7-9
CASSFVSGDTGELFF,TGTGCCAGCAGCTTCGTGTCAGGGGACACCGGGGAGCTGTTTTTT,TRBJ2-2,few,-,TRBV7-3
CASSLQGVGTDTQYF,TGTGCCAGCAGCTTACAGGGAGTCGGGACAGATACGCAGTATTTT,TRBJ2-3,-,-,TRBV5-6
CSAGGDTDTDTQYF,TGCAGTGCCGGGGGGGACACCGACACAGATACGCAGTATTTT,TRBJ2-3,-,TRBD2,TRBV20-1
CASNPGGGLKHTQYF,TGTGCCAGCAACCCCGGTGGGGGACTCAAGCATACGCAGTATTTT,TRBJ2-3,many,-,TRBV5-6
CASRNTGNPNEKLFF,TGTGCCAGTAGAAACACAGGGAATCCAAATGAAAAACTGTTTTTT,TRBJ1-4,-,-,TRBV19
CSAVLWGEQFF,TGCAGTGCTGTGTTGTGGGGGGAGCAGTTCTTC,TRBJ2-1,-,-,TRBV20-1
CATSLDNTGELFF,TGTGCCACCTCACTAGATAACACCGGGGAGCTGTTTTTT,TRBJ2-2,many,-,TRBV12-3/TRBV12-4
CASSLGGQSLEQYF,TGTGCCAGCAGCTTAGGAGGACAGAGTCTCGAGCAGTACTTC,TRBJ2-7,-,-,TRBV7-2
CASSEGTGRGSDTQYF,TGTGCCAGCAGTGAGGGGACAGGGCGGGGATCAGATACGCAGTATTTT,TRBJ2-3,-,TRBD1,TRBV6-1
CASSFQGGTDTQYF,TGTGCCAGCAGCTTCCAGGGTGGTACAGATACGCAGTATTTT,TRBJ2-3,-,-,TRBV7-9
CATAGDYNEQFF,TGTGCCACCGCAGGGGACTACAATGAGCAGTTCTTC,TRBJ2-1,few,-,TRBV24-1
CASSDYTHRAFYGYTF,TGTGCCAGCAGTGACTACACCCACAGGGCGTTCTATGGCTACACCTTC,TRBJ1-2,-,-,TRBV25-1
CSANLGEDIQYF,TGCAGTGCTAACCTTGGGGAGGACATTCAGTACTTC,TRBJ2-4,few,-,TRBV20-1
CASSPGTGASNEQFF,TGTGCCAGCAGTCCCGGGACAGGGGCATCAAATGAGCAGTTCTTC,TRBJ2-1,many,TRBD1,TRBV28
CASSQGVRTSDTQYF,TGTGCCAGCAGCCAGGGAGTTAGGACCTCAGATACGCAGTATTTT,TRBJ2-3,many,-,TRBV7-3
CASGAALGTFRADTQYF,TGTGCTAGTGGCGCGGCACTCGGGACTTTTAGGGCAGATACGCAGTATTTT,TRBJ2-3,few,-,TRBV12-5
CASSPGSWGYTF,TGTGCCAGCAGCCCCGGCTCATGGGGCTACACCTTC,TRBJ1-2,few,-,TRBV5-8
CASSLDQRASYNEQFF,TGTGCCAGCAGCTTAGATCAGCGGGCCTCCTACAATGAGCAGTTCTTC,TRBJ2-1,few,-,TRBV7-2
CASSLYRESPLHF,TGTGCCAGCAGCTTGTACAGGGAATCACCCCTCCACTTT,TRBJ1-6,few,-,TRBV5-6
CASSLSSRDGEKLFF,TGTGCCAGCAGTTTAAGTTCCAGGGATGGAGAAAAACTGTTTTTT,TRBJ1-4,many,-,TRBV27
CASSEGGPNTGELFF,TGTGCCAGCAGTGAAGGCGGACCGAACACCGGGGAGCTGTTTTTT,TRBJ2-2,-,-,TRBV2
CSVAGDSQYF,TGCAGCGTAGCAGGGGATTCGCAGTACTTC,TRBJ2-7,few,-,TRBV29-1
CASTQIPGMHF,TGCGCCAGCACTCAAATCCCAGGGATGCACTTC,TRBJ2-4,few,-,TRBV5-1
CASSESAGVDYEQYF,TGCGCCAGCAGTGAGAGCGCAGGGGTTGACTACGAGCAGTACTTC,TRBJ2-7,few,-,TRBV10-2
CSARVPNGETQYF,TGCAGTGCTAGAGTACCCAACGGGGAGACCCAGTACTTC,TRBJ2-5,-,-,TRBV20-1
CASSGGSGFSSTDTQYF,TGTGCCAGCAGTGGTGGCAGCGGATTCTCTAGCACAGATACGCAGTATTTT,TRBJ2-3,many,-,TRBV27
CASSPRVAANTGELFF,TGTGCCAGCAGCCCCAGGGTGGCCGCGAACACCGGGGAGCTGTTTTTT,TRBJ2-2,few,-,TRBV14
CASSYSGNNEQFF,TGTGCCAGCAGTTACTCAGGGAACAATGAGCAGTTCTTC,TRBJ2-1,-,-,TRBV6-5
CASSFQRGGPDTQYF,TGCGCCAGCAGCTTCCAGCGGGGGGGCCCAGATACGCAGTATTTT,TRBJ2-3,-,TRBD2,TRBV5-1
CASSPSTGFYGYTF,TGTGCCAGCAGTCCCTCTACAGGTTTTTATGGCTACACCTTC,TRBJ1-2,many,-,TRBV27
CASSLAAAPYNEQFF,TGTGCCAGCAGCTTAGCGGCGGCCCCCTACAATGAGCAGTTCTTC,TRBJ2-1,-,-,TRBV7-9
CASSLLGLAVNTGELFF,TGTGCCAGCAGCTTGTTGGGACTAGCGGTGAACACCGGGGAGCTGTTTTTT,TRBJ2-2,-,TRBD2,TRBV5-6
CASSARGGGYTF,TGTGCCAGCAGCGCGAGAGGGGGCGGCTACACCTTC,TRBJ1-2,-,TRBD1,TRBV7-2
CASGTTRTGVADTQYF,TGTGCTAGTGGTACCACCAGGACAGGGGTCGCAGATACGCAGTATTTT,TRBJ2-3,few,TRBD1,TRBV12-5
CSASDFSGANVLTF,TGCAGTGCTAGCGATTTCTCTGGGGCCAACGTCCTGACTTTC,TRBJ2-6,many,-,TRBV20-1